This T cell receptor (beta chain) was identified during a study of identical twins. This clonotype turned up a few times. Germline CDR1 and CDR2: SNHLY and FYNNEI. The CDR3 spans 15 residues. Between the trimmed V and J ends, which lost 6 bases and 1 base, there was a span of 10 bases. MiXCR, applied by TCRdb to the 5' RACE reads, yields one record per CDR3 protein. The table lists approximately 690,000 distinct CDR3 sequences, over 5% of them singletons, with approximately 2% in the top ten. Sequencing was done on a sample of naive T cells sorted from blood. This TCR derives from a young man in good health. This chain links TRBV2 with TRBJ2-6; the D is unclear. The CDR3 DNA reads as TGTGCCAGCAGAACAAGGAGTTCTGGGGCCAACGTCCTGACTTTC. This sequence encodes CASRTRSSGANVLTF.